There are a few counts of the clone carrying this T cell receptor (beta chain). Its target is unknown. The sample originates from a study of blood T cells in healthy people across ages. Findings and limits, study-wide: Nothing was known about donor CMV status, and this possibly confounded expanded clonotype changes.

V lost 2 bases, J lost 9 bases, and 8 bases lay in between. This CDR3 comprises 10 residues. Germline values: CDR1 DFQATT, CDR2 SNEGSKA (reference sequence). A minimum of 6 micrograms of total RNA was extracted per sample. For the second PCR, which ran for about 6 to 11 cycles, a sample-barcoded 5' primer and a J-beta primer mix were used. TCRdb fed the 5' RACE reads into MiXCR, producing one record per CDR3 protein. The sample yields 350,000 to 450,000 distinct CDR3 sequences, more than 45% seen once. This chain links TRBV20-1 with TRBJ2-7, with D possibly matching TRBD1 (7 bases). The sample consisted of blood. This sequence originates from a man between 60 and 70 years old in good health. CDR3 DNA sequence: TGCAGTGCTAGACAGGGGGGGCAGTACTTC. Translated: CSARQGGQYF.